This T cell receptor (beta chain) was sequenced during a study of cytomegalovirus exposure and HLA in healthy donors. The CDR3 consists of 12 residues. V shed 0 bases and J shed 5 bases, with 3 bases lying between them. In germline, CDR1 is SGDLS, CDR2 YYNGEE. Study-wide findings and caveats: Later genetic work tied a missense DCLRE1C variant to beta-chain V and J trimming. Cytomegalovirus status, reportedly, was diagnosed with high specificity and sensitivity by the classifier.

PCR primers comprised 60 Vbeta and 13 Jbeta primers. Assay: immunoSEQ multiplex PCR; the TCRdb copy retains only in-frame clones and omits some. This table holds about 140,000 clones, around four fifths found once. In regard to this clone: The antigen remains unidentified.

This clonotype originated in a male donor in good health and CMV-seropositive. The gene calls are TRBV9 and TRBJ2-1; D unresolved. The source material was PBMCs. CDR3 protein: CASSVADNEQFF. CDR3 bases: TGTGCCAGCAGCGTAGCTGACAATGAGCAGTTCTTC.